This T cell receptor (beta chain) originates from a study of blood T cell repertoires in COVID-19. Per germline, CDR1 MNHEY and CDR2 SVGEGT. This CDR3 has 16 amino acids. The ends were cut back, 2 bases at V and 1 base at J, with 14 bases in the middle. Original data processing: Reference gene primers were amplified, and this amplification served to estimate nucleated cell counts. Sequenced by immunoSEQ multiplex PCR; TCRdb stores in-frame clones only, minus some. V, J and clone size derive from that table, while D and trimming were established from the DNA sequence. Among fewer than 250,000 clones listed, about 82% were seen once.

Sequencing was carried out using PBMCs or T cells enriched from blood (not recorded which). V is TRBV6-2 or TRBV6-3 and J is TRBJ1-1, with a tentative D call TRBD1 (6 bases). This receptor was identified in a woman between 45 and 60 years old who had recovered from COVID-19. The chain's CDR3 is CASSYPGEGSNTEAFF. As DNA, the CDR3 is TGTGCCAGCAGTTACCCAGGGGAGGGGTCGAACACTGAAGCTTTCTTT.